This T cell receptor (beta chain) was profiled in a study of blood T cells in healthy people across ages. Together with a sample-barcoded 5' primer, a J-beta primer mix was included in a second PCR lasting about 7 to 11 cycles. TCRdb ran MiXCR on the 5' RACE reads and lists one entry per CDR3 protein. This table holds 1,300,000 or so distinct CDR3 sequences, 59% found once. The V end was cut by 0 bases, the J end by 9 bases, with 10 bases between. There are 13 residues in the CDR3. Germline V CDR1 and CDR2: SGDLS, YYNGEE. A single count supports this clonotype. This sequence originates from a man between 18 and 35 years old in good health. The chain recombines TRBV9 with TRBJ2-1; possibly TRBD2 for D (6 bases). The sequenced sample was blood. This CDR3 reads CASSVAREPEQFF. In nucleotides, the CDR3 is TGTGCCAGCAGCGTAGCGCGGGAACCTGAGCAGTTCTTC.